The TCR beta chain described here comes from a study of blood T cells in healthy people across ages (dated by TCRdb to between 2014 and 2017). Turning to the overall study: In model experiments, roughly one uniquely barcoded TCR beta cDNA molecule per two T cells was captured by template switching. Using deep sequencing normalized with unique cDNA molecular identifiers, the study measured how TCR beta repertoire diversity changes with age. Donors were grouped into four age groups: young (average approximately 15 years), middle-aged (around 39), aged (62) and long-lived (about 89). Two additional independent replicas of 1 million unique cDNA reads from the same blood draw were analyzed for two donors (one aged 18 to 29 and one aged 80 or older). Study-wide conclusions, independent of this receptor: Since profiling was done on bulk unsorted PBMCs, naive and antigen-experienced compartments could not be conclusively compared. Observed TCR beta diversity per million T cells fell roughly linearly with age, and a significant reduction was already apparent by age roughly 40. There was a strong correlation between observed TCR beta diversity and the percentage of naive T cells measured by flow cytometry. Donor CMV infection status was unknown, potentially confounding age-related changes in expanded clonotypes. Compared with the aged group, more naive CD4+ T cells, fewer expanded clones and increased TCR diversity were shown by the long-lived group, suggesting age selection. Estimates of total diversity based on one million sequenced T cells were regarded as lower bounds and as underestimates.

CDR1 and CDR2 are drawn from the germline V gene: SGHVS, FQNEAQ. V is clipped by 3 bases and J by 2 bases, and the sequence between their germline boundaries is 13 bases long. The CDR3 has 15 amino acids, counting the end cysteine and phenylalanine. The CDR3 DNA has 45 bases and is translated from base 1. A word on this clonotype: Its antigen is unknown. Base qualities are not at hand, and no much larger clone is one base apart.

The library was made by 5' RACE. Sequencing instrument: Illumina HiSeq 2500. A second PCR of about 7 to 12 cycles was run with a J-beta primer mix and a sample-barcoded 5' primer. A unique molecular identifier was introduced onto each TCR beta cDNA molecule by a template-switch 5' adaptor carrying 12 random nucleotides. Each sample yielded at least 2.5 million CDR3-containing paired-end reads. First-strand cDNA synthesis was performed from all RNA using the Mint cDNA synthesis kit, with priming by a TRBC-specific oligonucleotide. Following uracil-DNA glycosylase treatment, a first 18-cycle PCR with universal primers M1SS and BC2_uni_R was performed on all cDNA. For the original study's pipeline: Normalization of each sample was performed by random selection of 1 million high-quality reads, each carrying a distinct molecular identifier. Instead of being binned into consensus sequences, reads with shared molecular identifiers were discarded. CDR3 identification, clonotype clustering and error correction used MiTCR with a Q25 quality threshold and the strictest error-elimination algorithm. A nonparametric unseen species model with Euler transformation was used to estimate a lower bound on total TCR beta diversity. TCRdb reran the public reads through fastp at Q25 and MiXCR, keeping productive beta chains. Merged by CDR3 protein, the rows form single entries marked with the most common genes and DNA. The V and J calls were determined by TCRdb, not by the authors. For this sample there are 500,000 to 650,000 distinct CDR3 sequences; about 27% appear just once. Approximately 4% of the sample belongs to the ten largest clones.

The approximately 39 donors, aged about 6 to 100 years, were systemically healthy Caucasian individuals from Russia. Each donor gave about 9.8 milliliters of peripheral blood, drawn into EDTA-treated Vacutainer tubes. PBMCs were isolated by Ficoll-Paque density-gradient centrifugation, with at least 7 million obtained per sample. Trizol reagent was used to extract total RNA from the PBMCs, yielding at least 6 micrograms per sample. Naive CD45RAhigh/CD27high T cell percentages were measured by flow cytometry on a PBMC aliquot from every donor. These data were also filed under a second study, of T cells of mothers and their children. The second study's authors report: Donors were nine systemically healthy Caucasian individuals: three mothers and their six children. cDNA synthesis used all of the extracted RNA, with around 1.5 ug of RNA in each 15 ul reaction. In the second PCR, the M1S primer introduced both the sample barcodes and 2-4 random nucleotides. Each mother yielded over 8 million TCR beta CDR3 reads and each child some 3 million reads. In both related and unrelated pairs, thymic selection shapes the output of TCR recombination in a similar way, with inherited differences having only a minor effect. Normalized repertoire overlap was always slightly but never significantly higher in related than unrelated mother-child pairs. No persistent microchimeric T cell clones were found, with a detection sensitivity of around 100 clones per million clonotypes. In the study, deep NGS was used to compare the TCR beta repertoires of mothers and children, and features distinguishing related mother-child pairs from unrelated individuals were sought. Mothers averaged 40 +/- 4 years of age and children averaged around 10 +/- 4 years. Libraries were sequenced on Illumina HiSeq 2000 with 100+100 nt paired-end reads after adapter ligation with NEBNext reagents. To prevent cross-contamination, the mother and child libraries were prepared a month apart and were sequenced in separate runs. For each donor, between roughly 500,000 and 2,100,000 distinct TCR beta clonotypes were identified. Naive TCR beta clonotypes were estimated from low-frequency clonotypes matched to each donor's FACS-determined naive share, without sorting.

The clonotype was recovered from a boy aged 2 to 10 in good health. This chain is built from TRBV7-8 and TRBJ2-5; the D gene is possibly TRBD1 or TRBD2, with 5 bases matching each. Sequencing input: blood. The DNA reads TGTGCCAGCAGCTTTTGGGACCTGGGTCAAGAGACCCAGTACTTC. This sequence encodes CASSFWDLGQETQYF.